The 12 T cell receptor beta chains reported below all come from one sample, sequenced in a study of blood T cell repertoires in COVID-19. Repertoires were generated with immunoSEQ multiplex PCR, while TCRdb's copy carries only in-frame clones and drops some. This sample carries 45,000 to 70,000 clones, around 90% of them seen once, and the ten largest clones take 5.5% to 7.5%. Sequencing used peripheral blood. These receptor sequences come from a woman aged 60-75 years with active or convalescent COVID-19.

This clone was counted once. V and J are TRBV29-1 and TRBJ2-7; D possibly corresponds to TRBD1 (6 bases). The germline V gene has CDR1 SQVTM and CDR2 ANQGSEA. Deletions cut 6 bases from V and 3 bases from J, with 18 bases between. The CDR3 runs 14 residues. Here the CDR3 DNA reads TGCAGCGTCCGATCCGGGACAACCCTCTACGAGCAGTACTTC. It yields the protein CSVRSGTTLYEQYF.

The V gene is TRBV4-3, the J gene TRBJ1-1; no clear D. CDR1 LGHNA and CDR2 YSLEER come from the germline V gene. The CDR3 covers 13 residues. V was pared by 6 bases and J by 1 base, with 9 bases between. Written as DNA, the CDR3 is TGCGCCAGCAGACTGACGGGGAACACTGAAGCTTTCTTT. It translates to CASRLTGNTEAFF.

This clone was recorded only once. The V call is TRBV11-2, the J call TRBJ2-3, with a weak D call TRBD1 (6 bases). The V end lost 5 bases, the J end lost 2 bases, and 17 bases lay between the germline ends. Germline V gene lookup returns CDR1 SGHAT and CDR2 FQNNGV. The CDR3 covers 16 residues. As DNA, the CDR3 is TGTGCCAGCAGCACGTCCGGGACAACACACACAGATACGCAGTATTTT. Translated, it gives CASSTSGTTHTDTQYF.

This chain connects TRBV6-1 to TRBJ1-2, with 7 bases identical to TRBD1. Germline-derived CDR1 and CDR2 are MNHNS and SASEGT. This CDR3 contains 15 residues. Germline trimming cut 5 bases from V and 5 bases from J; bases unmatched to any gene: 11. The CDR3 is CASSPDRVSLYGYTF. Written as DNA, the CDR3 is TGTGCCAGCAGTCCTGACAGGGTGTCCCTTTATGGCTACACCTTC.

This chain connects TRBV28 to TRBJ1-5; TRBD1 matches 7 bases. The junction had 11 bases not matched to a gene; V was cut back by 3 bases and J by 3 bases. The CDR3 extends over 17 amino acids. From germline, CDR1 is MDHEN and CDR2 SYDVKM. The DNA of the CDR3 is TGTGCCAGCAGTTTCACAGGGGCCCCCTTTAACAATCAGCCCCAGCATTTT. It yields the protein CASSFTGAPFNNQPQHF.

The rearrangement links TRBV28 to TRBJ1-1; 8 bases fit TRBD1. This CDR3 spans 14 amino acids. Trimming at V came to 5 bases and at J to 6 bases, leaving 8 bases not matched to a gene. The V gene's germline CDR1 is MDHEN and CDR2 SYDVKM. In nucleotides, the CDR3 is TGTGCCAGCAGTCTAAGGACAGGGACGGCTGAAGCTTTCTTT. This encodes CASSLRTGTAEAFF.

This clone showed up just a few times. This chain links TRBV30 with TRBJ1-2; 7 nucleotides align to TRBD1. This CDR3 spans 12 amino acids. The V and J ends lost 4 bases and 7 bases, in that order; junction bases with no gene match: 6. Germline CDR1 and CDR2: GTSNPN and SVGIG (reference sequence). CDR3 in amino acids: CAWTGRGFGYTF. The CDR3 DNA sequence: TGTGCCTGGACCGGCAGGGGGTTTGGCTACACCTTC.

J is TRBJ2-2 and V is TRBV6-6, with D possibly matching TRBD1 (6 bases). Trimming shortened V by 7 bases and J by 5 bases, and 14 bases separated the two germline ends. Germline V gene sequence: CDR1 MNHNY, CDR2 SVGAGI (reference sequence). This CDR3 has 14 amino acids. The CDR3 DNA reads TGTGCCAGCATCGGACAGCCTTCAACCGGGGAGCTGTTTTTT. Protein product: CASIGQPSTGELFF.

This clone was seen only once. V and J are TRBV28 and TRBJ2-5; 10 nucleotides align to TRBD2. The CDR3 sequence is 14 residues long. Germline V gene lookup returns CDR1 MDHEN and CDR2 SYDVKM. Trimming cost V 5 bases and J 4 bases; bases outside gene matches: 4. The DNA for the CDR3 is TGTGCCAGCAGTCCTAGCGGGGGACGAGAGACCCAGTACTTC. It specifies CASSPSGGRETQYF.

This clone was observed once. The J gene is TRBJ2-5, the V gene TRBV12-5; unclear D gene. The CDR3 runs to 14 residues. The V end lost 0 bases, the J end lost 3 bases, and 8 bases lay between the germline ends. Germline loops: CDR1 LGHNT, CDR2 FRNRAP. CDR3 in amino acids: CASGLVLGEETQYF. The CDR3 coding sequence is TGTGCTAGTGGTTTGGTACTTGGTGAAGAGACCCAGTACTTC.

V gene TRBV6-6 combines with J gene TRBJ2-7; 10 bases fit TRBD2. The CDR3 has 14 residues. Losses at the gene ends were 7 bases for V and 1 base for J; bases not matched to a gene: 4. Germline lookup yields CDR1 MNHNY and CDR2 SVGAGI (reference sequence). CDR3 loop: CASTRTSGSYEQYF. The CDR3 DNA is TGTGCCAGCACCCGGACTAGCGGATCCTACGAGCAGTACTTC.

This clone was counted once. This CDR3 is CASSSSFWTAKYEQYF. As DNA, the CDR3 is TGTGCCAGCAGCTCCTCCTTTTGGACAGCTAAATACGAGCAGTACTTC. V is TRBV7-8 and J is TRBJ2-7; the D gene is possibly TRBD1 (6 bases). V shed 4 bases and J shed 4 bases, with 20 bases lying between them. The CDR3 length is 16 residues. Germline loops: CDR1 SGHVS, CDR2 FQNEAQ.